Following are 24 T cell receptor beta chains from one sample sequenced in a study of blood T cells in healthy people across ages (dated by TCRdb to 2015 to 2017). Libraries were constructed by 5' RACE. These reads were obtained on an Illumina HiSeq 2500. A second PCR of about 6 to 12 cycles was performed with a sample-barcoded 5' primer and a J-beta primer mix. The raw public data were reprocessed by TCRdb itself: fastp quality trimming at Q25, MiXCR clonotype calling, in-frame beta chains only. Rows with a matching CDR3 protein are joined into one entry that keeps the most common DNA and genes. The sample table lists 800,000 to 950,000 distinct CDR3 sequences, under 50% of them with a count of one. The top ten constitute around 15% of the sample. The sequenced material came from blood. These receptors all come from a man aged 30-40 years in good health.

The CDR3: CASSKDPGEGETQYF. CDR3 nucleotide sequence: TGTGCCAGCAGCAAAGATCCAGGGGAGGGGGAGACCCAGTACTTC. This chain connects TRBV21-1 to TRBJ2-7; the table's D call TRBD2 went unverified against the DNA. The DNA matches TRBJ2-5 better at its end, which makes the J call doubtful. TRBV21-1 is a listed pseudogene. The CDR3 length is 15 residues.

V gene TRBV9 combines with J gene TRBJ2-1; D is ambiguous. Germline V CDR1 and CDR2: SGDLS, YYNGEE. The germline V and J ends were trimmed by 0 bases and 2 bases, with 12 bases remaining between them. This CDR3 has 16 amino acids. For the CDR3, the DNA is TGTGCCAGCAGCGTAGGATACAGTAGCACCTACAATGAGCAGTTCTTC. This encodes CASSVGYSSTYNEQFF.

This chain links TRBV4-3 with TRBJ1-1; D is perhaps TRBD1 (6 bases). V gave up 0 bases and J gave up 4 bases, with 9 bases separating them. This CDR3 comprises 14 residues. Germline CDR1 LGHNA, CDR2 YSLEER. This CDR3 reads CASSQEGGPTEAFF. The DNA for the CDR3 is TGCGCCAGCAGCCAAGAGGGGGGGCCCACTGAAGCTTTCTTT.

The table lists this clonotype with a few counts. The rearrangement links TRBV7-8 to TRBJ2-1, with 10 bases fitting TRBD2. The germline V gene has CDR1 SGHVS and CDR2 FQNEAQ. The CDR3 is 15 amino acids. Trimming took 1 base from V and 6 from J; bases not matched to a gene: 3. The CDR3 is CASSLELAGSNEQFF. The CDR3 DNA sequence: TGTGCCAGCAGCTTAGAACTAGCGGGGAGCAATGAGCAGTTCTTC.

This sequence joins TRBV20-1 and TRBJ2-7; D is unclear. The J call may be wrong; the DNA end is better matched by TRBJ2-4. The CDR3 has 10 residues. CDR1 is DFQATT, CDR2 SNEGSKA, per germline (reference sequence). CDR3 protein: CRFLHAIQYF. The CDR3 bases are TGCAGGTTCTTACATGCCATTCAGTACTTC.

In this sample, this clonotype turned up a few times. This chain joins TRBV4-1 and TRBJ2-1; tentatively, D is TRBD2 (6 bases). The DNA matches TRBJ2-7 better at its end, which makes the J call doubtful. Germline CDR1 is MGHRA and CDR2 is YSYEKL. This CDR3 has 15 residues. The CDR3 DNA sequence: TGCGCCAGCAGCCAAGCGGCGACTAGGGGCTACGAGCAGTACTTC. Translated, it gives CASSQAATRGYEQYF.

This clonotype came up once. The chain carries TRBV30 and TRBJ2-2, with a weak D call TRBD1 (6 bases). CDR1 GTSNPN and CDR2 SVGIG come from the germline V gene (reference sequence). The CDR3 length is 16 residues. Trimming removed 1 base at V and 2 bases at J, with 14 bases between. In DNA, the CDR3 is TGTGCCTGGAGTGGCGGACAGCTATCAAACACCGGGGAGCTGTTTTTT. It codes for CAWSGGQLSNTGELFF.

The chain employs TRBV12-3 or TRBV12-4 and TRBJ2-5; no firm D call. The CDR3 extends over 14 amino acids. V dropped 3 bases and J dropped 0 bases, with 8 bases sitting between them. CDR3 region: CASSFRSDQETQYF. CDR3 nucleotide sequence: TGTGCCAGCAGTTTTAGGTCAGACCAAGAGACCCAGTACTTC.

This clonotype has just a few counts. The CDR3 spells CSALPGGTEAFF. CDR3 bases: TGCAGCGCTCTGCCAGGGGGCACTGAAGCTTTCTTT. The chain links TRBV29-1 to TRBJ1-1; TRBD1 agrees at 7 bases. CDR3 length equals 12 residues. From germline, CDR1 is SQVTM and CDR2 ANQGSEA. V lost 7 bases to trimming and J lost 4 bases; unmatched junction nucleotides: 6.

The chain recombines TRBV27 with TRBJ2-7; D is unresolved. Trimming cost V 6 bases and J 3 bases, with 9 bases left between them. CDR1 and CDR2 (germline): MNHEY, SMNVEV (reference sequence). The CDR3 loop spans 12 amino acids. In DNA form, the CDR3 reads TGTGCCAGCAGCGAGTTTGGCTACGAGCAGTACTTC. This sequence encodes CASSEFGYEQYF.

This clonotype was recorded a few times. J is TRBJ2-5 and V is TRBV20-1; D is possibly TRBD1 (6 bases). Germline CDR1 and CDR2: DFQATT and SNEGSKA (reference sequence). Trimming removed 4 bases at V and 4 bases at J, with 16 bases between. The CDR3 is made up of 14 amino acids. Written as DNA, the CDR3 is TGCAGTGCTACCGTGTCAGGGGCGAGAGAGACCCAGTACTTC. Its translation is CSATVSGARETQYF.

J is TRBJ1-5 and V is TRBV7-2; D call uncertain. This CDR3 has 12 amino acids. With 1 base removed from V and 7 bases from J, the gap between germline ends came to 5 bases. Germline values: CDR1 SGHTA, CDR2 FQGNSA. CDR3 coding DNA: TGTGCCAGCAGCTTAGGGCGGCAGCCCCAGCATTTT. This gives the protein CASSLGRQPQHF.

In its sample, this clonotype was seen a few times. This chain uses TRBV6-1 with TRBJ2-3, with D perhaps TRBD2 (6 bases). The germline V gene has CDR1 MNHNS and CDR2 SASEGT. The CDR3 spans 14 residues. V was cut by 3 bases and J by 6 bases, with 13 bases left in between. CDR3 sequence (DNA): TGTGCCAGCAGTGACAGCGGGTTCGGGGATACGCAGTATTTT. Translation gives CASSDSGFGDTQYF.

DNA of the CDR3: TGCGCCAGCAGCTCGGGGGACAGTAGAAACATTCAGTACTTC. Its protein product is CASSSGDSRNIQYF. The rearrangement links TRBV5-1 to TRBJ2-4; weak D call: TRBD1 (7 bases). The germline V and J ends were trimmed by 3 bases and 6 bases, with 13 bases remaining between them. The CDR3 spans 14 residues. From germline, CDR1 is SGHRS and CDR2 YFSETQ.

The chain is built from TRBV7-2 and TRBJ1-3, with 7 bases aligning to TRBD1. Germline V gene data show CDR1 as SGHTA and CDR2 as FQGNSA. This CDR3 is built from 15 residues. J gave up 4 bases and V 5 bases, and 8 bases lay outside the gene matches. This chain's CDR3 is CASSPQTGWGNTIYF. CDR3 nucleotide sequence: TGTGCCAGCAGCCCCCAGACAGGGTGGGGAAACACCATATATTTT.

The chain links TRBV11-2 to TRBJ1-1; 9 nucleotides line up with TRBD1. Trimming cost V 5 bases and J 7 bases; bases outside gene matches: 8. CDR3 length: 14 residues. Germline loops: CDR1 SGHAT, CDR2 FQNNGV. CDR3 in DNA: TGTGCCAGCAGCATCGACAGGGGGAGAGGTGAAGCTTTCTTT. This encodes CASSIDRGRGEAFF.

This chain links TRBV30 with TRBJ2-6; possibly TRBD2 for D (6 bases). The germline V and J ends were trimmed by 2 bases and 5 bases, with 16 bases remaining between them. The CDR3 covers 16 residues. CDR1 is GTSNPN and CDR2 is SVGIG in the germline V gene (reference sequence). DNA of the CDR3: TGTGCCTGGAGTACGGGGACTTACGGCTGGGCCAACGTCCTGACTTTC. It specifies CAWSTGTYGWANVLTF.

The gene calls are TRBV5-1 and TRBJ1-2, with D maybe TRBD1 (5 bases). V was clipped by 1 base and J by 13 bases, with 20 bases between them. The CDR3 has 14 residues. Germline CDR1 is SGHRS and CDR2 is YFSETQ. This chain's CDR3 is CASSLRGSSTGGTF. The CDR3 region has the DNA TGCGCCAGCAGCTTGAGGGGCAGTTCGACGGGGGGCACCTTC.

The V call is TRBV6-5, the J call TRBJ1-2; 7 nucleotides match TRBD1. Trimming took 2 bases from V and 9 from J; bases not matched to a gene: 24. Germline V lookup: CDR1 MNHEY, CDR2 SVGAGI. CDR3 length: 19 residues. This CDR3 reads CASSYEGGTAISKDLRYTF. For the CDR3, the DNA is TGTGCCAGCAGTTACGAAGGGGGGACAGCCATCTCCAAGGACTTGCGCTACACCTTC.

This clonotype turned up a few times. The chain couples TRBV29-1 to TRBJ2-7, with 12 bases lining up with TRBD2. V shed 7 bases, J shed 4 bases, and the junction held 8 bases outside the gene matches. CDR3 length: 14 residues. CDR1 and CDR2 from the germline V gene are SQVTM and ANQGSEA. The CDR3 loop reads CSAKTSGGSYEQYF. The CDR3, as DNA: TGCAGCGCCAAGACTAGCGGGGGATCGTACGAGCAGTACTTC.

The chain has TRBV6-2 or TRBV6-3 and TRBJ2-7; TRBD2 matches at 9 bases. The CDR3 totals 16 residues. Losses at the gene ends were 2 bases for V and 5 bases for J; bases not matched to a gene: 10. Germline lookup yields CDR1 MNHEY and CDR2 SVGEGT. The DNA for the CDR3 is TGTGCCAGCAGTTACCCAGGGCTAGCGGGGCGACACGAGCAGTACTTC. Translating it yields CASSYPGLAGRHEQYF.

There are a few counts of this clonotype. The V call is TRBV12-3 or TRBV12-4, the J call TRBJ1-2, with D perhaps TRBD1 (5 bases). This CDR3 has 14 residues. The germline V and J ends were trimmed by 6 bases and 8 bases, with 19 bases remaining between them. The CDR3 DNA reads TGTGCCAGCAGACCATCAGGGCAAGGGTACGGCTACACCTTC. Residues: CASRPSGQGYGYTF.

The V and J genes are TRBV7-2 and TRBJ2-7; D perhaps matches TRBD1 (6 bases). The CDR3 sequence is 16 residues long. V was clipped by 0 bases and J by 4 bases, with 16 bases between them. Germline CDR1 SGHTA, CDR2 FQGNSA. The CDR3 DNA reads TGTGCCAGCAGCTTAGCAATCACAGGGCCTCTGTACGAGCAGTACTTC. Translation: CASSLAITGPLYEQYF.

V usage is TRBV28 and J usage is TRBJ2-7; 10 bases match TRBD2. This CDR3 comprises 15 residues. The germline V gene encodes CDR1 MDHEN and CDR2 SYDVKM. V dropped 5 bases and J dropped 6; count of bases not matched to a gene: 10. CDR3 amino acids: CASSPRGAGGFEQYF. CDR3 in DNA: TGTGCCAGCAGTCCACGGGGAGCGGGGGGGTTCGAGCAGTACTTC.